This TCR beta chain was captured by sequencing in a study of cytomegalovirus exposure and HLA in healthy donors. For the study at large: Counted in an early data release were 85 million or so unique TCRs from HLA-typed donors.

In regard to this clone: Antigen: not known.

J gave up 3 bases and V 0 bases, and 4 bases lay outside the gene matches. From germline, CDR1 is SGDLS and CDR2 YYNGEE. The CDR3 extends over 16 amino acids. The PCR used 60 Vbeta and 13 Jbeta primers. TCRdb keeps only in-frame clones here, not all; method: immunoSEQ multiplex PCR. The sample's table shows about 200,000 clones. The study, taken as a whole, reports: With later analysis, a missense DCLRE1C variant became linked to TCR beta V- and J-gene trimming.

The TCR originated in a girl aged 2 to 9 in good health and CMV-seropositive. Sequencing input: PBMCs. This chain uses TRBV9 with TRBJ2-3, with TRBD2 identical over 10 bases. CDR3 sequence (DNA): TGTGCCAGCAGCGTAGGAGCGGGAGGGCCAACAGATACGCAGTATTTT. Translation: CASSVGAGGPTDTQYF.